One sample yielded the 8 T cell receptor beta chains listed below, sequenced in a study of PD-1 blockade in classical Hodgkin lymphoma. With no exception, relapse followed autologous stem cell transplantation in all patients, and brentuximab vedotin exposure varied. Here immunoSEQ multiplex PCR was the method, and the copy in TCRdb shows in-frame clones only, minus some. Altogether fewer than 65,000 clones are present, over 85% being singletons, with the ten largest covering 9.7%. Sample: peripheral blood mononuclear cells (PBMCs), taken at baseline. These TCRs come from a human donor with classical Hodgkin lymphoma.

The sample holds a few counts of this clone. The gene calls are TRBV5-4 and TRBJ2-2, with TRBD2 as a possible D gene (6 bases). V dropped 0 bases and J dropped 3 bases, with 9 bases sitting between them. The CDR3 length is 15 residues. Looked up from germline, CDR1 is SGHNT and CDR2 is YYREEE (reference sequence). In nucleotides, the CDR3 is TGTGCCAGCAGCTTGGGCGGGGCCTACACCGGGGAGCTGTTTTTT. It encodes CASSLGGAYTGELFF.

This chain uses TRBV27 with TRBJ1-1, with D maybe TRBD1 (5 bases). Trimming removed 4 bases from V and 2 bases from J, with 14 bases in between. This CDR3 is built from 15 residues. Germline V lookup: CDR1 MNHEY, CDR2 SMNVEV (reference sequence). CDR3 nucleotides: TGTGCCAGCAGTTCCTGGGCGCAGGGCAACACTGAAGCTTTCTTT. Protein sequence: CASSSWAQGNTEAFF.

This CDR3 reads CAWSVKNEQFF. The CDR3 bases are TGTGCCTGGAGTGTAAAGAATGAGCAGTTCTTC. The J gene is TRBJ2-1, the V gene TRBV30; no clear D gene. CDR1 GTSNPN and CDR2 SVGIG come from the germline V gene (reference sequence). This CDR3 is built from 11 residues. The V end lost 0 bases, the J end lost 7 bases, and 4 bases lay between the germline ends.

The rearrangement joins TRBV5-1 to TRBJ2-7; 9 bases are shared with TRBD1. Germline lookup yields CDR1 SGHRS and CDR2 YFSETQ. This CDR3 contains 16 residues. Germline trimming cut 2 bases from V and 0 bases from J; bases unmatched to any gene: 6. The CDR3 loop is CASSLRTGANSYEQYF. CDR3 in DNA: TGCGCCAGCAGCTTACGGACAGGGGCGAACTCCTACGAGCAGTACTTC.

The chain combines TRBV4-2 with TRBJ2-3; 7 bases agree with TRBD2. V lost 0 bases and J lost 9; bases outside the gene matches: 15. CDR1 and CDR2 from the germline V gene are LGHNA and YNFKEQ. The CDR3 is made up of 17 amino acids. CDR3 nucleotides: TGTGCCAGCAGCCAAGATGGAGAGCGGGGCCCGTGGGGCACGCAGTATTTT. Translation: CASSQDGERGPWGTQYF.

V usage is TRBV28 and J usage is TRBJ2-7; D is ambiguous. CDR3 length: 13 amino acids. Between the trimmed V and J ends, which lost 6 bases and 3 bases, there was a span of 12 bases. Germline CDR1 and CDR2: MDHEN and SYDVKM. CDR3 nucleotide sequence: TGTGCCAGCAGGCCCACCCACAGCTACGAGCAGTACTTC. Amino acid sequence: CASRPTHSYEQYF.

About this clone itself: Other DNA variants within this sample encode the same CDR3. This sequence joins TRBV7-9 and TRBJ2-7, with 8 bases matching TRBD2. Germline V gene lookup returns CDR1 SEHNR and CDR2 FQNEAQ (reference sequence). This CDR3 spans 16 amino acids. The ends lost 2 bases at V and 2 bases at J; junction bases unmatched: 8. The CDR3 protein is CASSLLASGHPYEQYF. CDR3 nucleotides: TGTGCCAGCAGCTTATTGGCTAGCGGGCATCCCTACGAGCAGTACTTC.

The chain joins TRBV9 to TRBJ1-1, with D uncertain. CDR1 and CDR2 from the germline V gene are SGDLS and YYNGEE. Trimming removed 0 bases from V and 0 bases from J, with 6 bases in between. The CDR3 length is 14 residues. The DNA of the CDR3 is TGTGCCAGCAGCGTAGAGGGTGTGAACACTGAAGCTTTCTTT. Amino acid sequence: CASSVEGVNTEAFF.